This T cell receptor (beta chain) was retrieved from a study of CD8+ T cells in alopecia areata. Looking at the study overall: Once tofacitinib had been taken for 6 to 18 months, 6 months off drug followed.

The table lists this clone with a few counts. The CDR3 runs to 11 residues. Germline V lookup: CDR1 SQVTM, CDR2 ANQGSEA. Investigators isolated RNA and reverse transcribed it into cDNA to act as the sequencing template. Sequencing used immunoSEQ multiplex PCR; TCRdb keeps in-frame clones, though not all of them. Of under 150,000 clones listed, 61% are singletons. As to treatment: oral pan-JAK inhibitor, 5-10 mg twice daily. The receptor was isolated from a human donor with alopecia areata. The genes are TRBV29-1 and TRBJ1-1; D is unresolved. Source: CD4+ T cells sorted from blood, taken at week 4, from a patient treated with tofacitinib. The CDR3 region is CGGGGPTEAFF. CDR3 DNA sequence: TGCGGCGGAGGTGGGCCCACTGAAGCTTTCTTT. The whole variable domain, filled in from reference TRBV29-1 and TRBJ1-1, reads SAVISQKPSRDICQRGTSLTIQCQVDSQVTMMFWYRQQPGQSLTLIATANQGSEATYESGFVIDKFPISRPNLTFSTLTVSNMSPEDSSIYLCGGGGPTEAFFGQGTRLTVV.